This T cell receptor (beta chain) is drawn from a study of T cells in Graves' hyperthyroidism and ophthalmopathy. Looking at the study overall: Peripheral blood was obtained at initial diagnosis, preceding any treatment.

CDR3 length: 15 amino acids. In germline, CDR1 is MGHRA, CDR2 YSYEKL. Between the trimmed V and J ends, which lost 2 bases and 8 bases, there was a span of 16 bases. RNA transcripts were the template for amplifying TCR beta CDR3 regions. Researchers ran a first-round RT-PCR on the TCR CDR3 using the HTBI primer set. From the multiplex PCR reads, TCRdb called clonotypes with MiXCR, one entry per CDR3 protein. In the table there are 640,000 or so distinct CDR3 sequences, 14% of which are singletons. This clonotype originated in a woman younger than 30 with Graves' ophthalmopathy. Material: blood. This chain links TRBV4-1 with TRBJ2-1; D call uncertain. CDR3 in amino acids: CASSQYEVGSHEQFF. In nucleotides, the CDR3 is TGCGCCAGCAGCCAATACGAGGTGGGGTCTCATGAGCAGTTCTTC.